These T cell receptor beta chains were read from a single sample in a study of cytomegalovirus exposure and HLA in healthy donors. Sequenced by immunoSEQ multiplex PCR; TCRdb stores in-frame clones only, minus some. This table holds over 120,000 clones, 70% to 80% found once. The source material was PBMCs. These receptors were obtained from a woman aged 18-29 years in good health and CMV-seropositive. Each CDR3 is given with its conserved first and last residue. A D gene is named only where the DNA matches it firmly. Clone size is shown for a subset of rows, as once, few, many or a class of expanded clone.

CDR3: CASSQDYAAYEQYF
DNA: TGCGCCAGCAGCCAAGATTATGCGGCATACGAGCAGTACTTC
D: -
size: -
V: TRBV4-3
J: TRBJ2-7

CDR3: CASSTLAGGQFF
DNA: TGTGCCAGCAGCACCCTAGCGGGGGGGCAGTTCTTC
D: TRBD2
size: few
V: TRBV13
J: TRBJ2-1

CDR3: CASSPQSGQARTGELFF
DNA: TGTGCCAGCAGCCCCCAGAGTGGACAGGCGAGGACCGGGGAGCTGTTTTTT
D: TRBD1
size: few
V: TRBV7-2
J: TRBJ2-2

CDR3: CASSWGTALTDTQYF
DNA: TGTGCCAGCAGTTGGGGGACAGCCCTCACAGATACGCAGTATTTT
D: TRBD1
size: -
V: TRBV27
J: TRBJ2-3

CDR3: CASSLAGGENYGYTF
DNA: TGCGCCAGCAGCTTGGCAGGCGGGGAGAACTATGGCTACACCTTC
D: -
size: -
V: TRBV5-1
J: TRBJ1-2

CDR3: CASSVAGGHSPLHF
DNA: TGTGCCAGCAGCGTAGCAGGAGGGCACTCACCCCTCCACTTT
D: -
size: few
V: TRBV9
J: TRBJ1-6

CDR3: CASSQDHGGETQYF
DNA: TGTGCCAGCAGCCAAGATCATGGCGGGGAGACCCAGTACTTC
D: -
size: few
V: TRBV4-2
J: TRBJ2-5

CDR3: CASSLVGQTVYNEQFF
DNA: TGTGCCAGCAGCTTGGTGGGTCAGACAGTTTACAATGAGCAGTTCTTC
D: -
size: -
V: TRBV5-6
J: TRBJ2-1

CDR3: CASRGQGNTGELFF
DNA: TGTGCCAGCAGGGGACAGGGAAACACCGGGGAGCTGTTTTTT
D: TRBD1
size: once
V: TRBV2
J: TRBJ2-2

CDR3: CASSVGLAGVEETQYF
DNA: TGTGCCAGCAGCGTAGGCCTAGCGGGGGTGGAAGAGACCCAGTACTTC
D: TRBD2
size: -
V: TRBV9
J: TRBJ2-5

CDR3: CASRGTSYEQYF
DNA: TGTGCCAGTAGGGGCACTAGCTACGAGCAGTACTTC
D: -
size: -
V: TRBV19
J: TRBJ2-7

CDR3: CASSPKDTIIPDTQYF
DNA: TGTGCCAGCTCACCCAAGGACACGATTATCCCAGATACGCAGTATTTT
D: -
size: -
V: TRBV18
J: TRBJ2-3

CDR3: CASSFPGGNTEAFF
DNA: TGTGCCAGTAGTTTCCCTGGCGGGAACACTGAAGCTTTCTTT
D: -
size: few
V: TRBV19
J: TRBJ1-1

CDR3: CASSLLSGGAKEQFF
DNA: TGTGCCAGCAGTCTACTAAGCGGGGGGGCAAAAGAGCAGTTCTTC
D: TRBD2
size: -
V: TRBV6-6
J: TRBJ2-1

CDR3: CASSLRSQFNYGYTF
DNA: TGTGCCAGCAGCCTCCGGTCACAGTTTAACTATGGCTACACCTTC
D: -
size: -
V: TRBV5-6
J: TRBJ1-2

CDR3: CASSVAGSANYGYTF
DNA: TGTGCCAGCAGCGTAGCAGGGTCTGCGAACTATGGCTACACCTTC
D: -
size: -
V: TRBV9
J: TRBJ1-2

CDR3: CASSLAGGRNTEAFF
DNA: TGTGCCAGCAGCTTAGCGGGGGGACGGAACACTGAAGCTTTCTTT
D: -
size: -
V: TRBV7-9
J: TRBJ1-1

CDR3: CASTKGAGLSGANVLTF
DNA: TGTGCCAGTACCAAAGGGGCAGGTCTCTCTGGGGCCAACGTCCTGACTTTC
D: -
size: -
V: TRBV19
J: TRBJ2-6

CDR3: CASTSSAGGQETQYF
DNA: TGTGCCAGCACCTCTTCAGCGGGGGGTCAAGAGACCCAGTACTTC
D: TRBD2
size: -
V: TRBV7-2
J: TRBJ2-5

CDR3: CAIRPDRAPNTEAFF
DNA: TGTGCCATCAGACCCGACAGGGCCCCCAACACTGAAGCTTTCTTT
D: TRBD1
size: -
V: TRBV10-3
J: TRBJ1-1

CDR3: CASSLGGGGGIDTQYF
DNA: TGTGCCAGCAGCTTAGGGGGTGGAGGGGGCATCGATACGCAGTATTTT
D: -
size: -
V: TRBV11-3
J: TRBJ2-3

CDR3: CASGLGAAANSPLHF
DNA: TGCGCCAGCGGTTTAGGGGCCGCCGCCAATTCACCCCTCCACTTT
D: -
size: -
V: TRBV5-1
J: TRBJ1-6

CDR3: CSSSLIRTRGRREKLFF
DNA: TGTTCCAGCAGCTTGATCCGGACCAGGGGGCGTAGGGAAAAACTGTTTTTT
D: TRBD1
size: -
V: TRBV7-9
J: TRBJ1-4

CDR3: CASSVGTAKNQPQHF
DNA: TGTGCCAGCAGTGTTGGGACAGCAAAGAATCAGCCCCAGCATTTT
D: TRBD1
size: -
V: TRBV28
J: TRBJ1-5

CDR3: CASSIDRGQGASPLHF
DNA: TGTGCCAGTAGTATAGACCGGGGACAGGGGGCCTCACCCCTCCACTTT
D: TRBD1
size: few
V: TRBV19
J: TRBJ1-6

CDR3: CASSDQGAHNEQFF
DNA: TGTGCCAGCAGTGACCAAGGGGCGCACAATGAGCAGTTCTTC
D: -
size: -
V: TRBV2
J: TRBJ2-1

CDR3: CSVGEQGKGYTF
DNA: TGCAGCGTTGGTGAACAGGGCAAGGGCTACACCTTC
D: -
size: -
V: TRBV29-1
J: TRBJ1-2

CDR3: CASRETGGGQPQHF
DNA: TGTGCCAGCAGGGAGACAGGGGGCGGCCAGCCCCAGCATTTT
D: TRBD1
size: -
V: TRBV2
J: TRBJ1-5

CDR3: CASSSGLAGPDTQYF
DNA: TGTGCCAGCAGTTCCGGACTAGCGGGGCCAGATACGCAGTATTTT
D: TRBD2
size: few
V: TRBV6-5
J: TRBJ2-3

CDR3: CASSEPGGADEQYF
DNA: TGTGCCAGCAGTGAGCCAGGGGGTGCCGACGAGCAGTACTTC
D: TRBD1
size: few
V: TRBV25-1
J: TRBJ2-7

CDR3: CASSLDRGSTDTQYF
DNA: TGTGCCAGCAGTCTTGACAGGGGTAGCACAGATACGCAGTATTTT
D: TRBD1
size: -
V: TRBV2
J: TRBJ2-3

CDR3: CASSFASSNEQFF
DNA: TGCGCCAGCAGCTTCGCTAGTTCCAATGAGCAGTTCTTC
D: -
size: -
V: TRBV5-1
J: TRBJ2-1

CDR3: CASSLERGDTEAFF
DNA: TGTGCCAGCAGCTTGGAACGGGGGGACACTGAAGCTTTCTTT
D: -
size: -
V: TRBV5-6
J: TRBJ1-1

CDR3: CASSLGDSPLPQHF
DNA: TGTGCCAGCAGCCTAGGGGACAGCCCGCTGCCCCAGCATTTT
D: TRBD1
size: once
V: TRBV7-9
J: TRBJ1-5

CDR3: CASNIVGGNTEAFF
DNA: TGTGCCAGTAATATCGTCGGGGGTAACACTGAAGCTTTCTTT
D: -
size: few
V: TRBV19
J: TRBJ1-1

CDR3: CASCSSSGASYEQYF
DNA: TGTGCCAGCTGTTCGTCCTCAGGGGCCTCCTACGAGCAGTACTTC
D: -
size: few
V: TRBV6-1
J: TRBJ2-7

CDR3: CASSGGLAVKGEQFF
DNA: TGTGCCAGCAGCGGTGGACTAGCGGTCAAAGGAGAGCAGTTCTTC
D: TRBD2
size: -
V: TRBV9
J: TRBJ2-1

CDR3: CASSIGTTYEQYF
DNA: TGTGCCAGTAGTATCGGGACTACCTACGAGCAGTACTTC
D: TRBD2
size: -
V: TRBV19
J: TRBJ2-7

CDR3: CASSLRIPGTEAFF
DNA: TGTGCCAGCAGCTTAAGGATACCGGGCACTGAAGCTTTCTTT
D: -
size: -
V: TRBV11-2
J: TRBJ1-1

CDR3: CASSRTYEQYF
DNA: TGTGCCAGCAGCAGGACATACGAGCAGTACTTC
D: -
size: -
V: TRBV7-9
J: TRBJ2-7

CDR3: CASSVGQFPDTQYF
DNA: TGTGCCAGCAGTGTTGGACAGTTCCCGGATACGCAGTATTTT
D: -
size: few
V: TRBV6-1
J: TRBJ2-3

CDR3: CASSHGQAGTEAFF
DNA: TGTGCCAGCAGCCACGGACAGGCCGGGACTGAAGCTTTCTTT
D: TRBD1
size: -
V: TRBV7-6
J: TRBJ1-1

CDR3: CASSLVGQGTANTGELFF
DNA: TGCGCCAGCAGCTTGGTGGGACAGGGGACCGCGAACACCGGGGAGCTGTTTTTT
D: TRBD1
size: -
V: TRBV5-1
J: TRBJ2-2

CDR3: CASSLELGAEQFF
DNA: TGTGCCAGCAGCTTGGAGCTGGGGGCTGAGCAGTTCTTC
D: -
size: -
V: TRBV5-6
J: TRBJ2-1

CDR3: CASSLEATGSNEKLFF
DNA: TGCGCCAGCAGCTTGGAGGCGACAGGGAGTAATGAAAAACTGTTTTTT
D: TRBD1
size: -
V: TRBV5-1
J: TRBJ1-4

CDR3: CASSDMKSSYNSPLHF
DNA: TGTGCCAGCAGTGATATGAAGAGCTCCTATAATTCACCCCTCCACTTT
D: -
size: -
V: TRBV2
J: TRBJ1-6

CDR3: CASSQAGTKTAFF
DNA: TGCGCCAGCAGCCAAGCGGGGACTAAAACGGCTTTCTTT
D: -
size: -
V: TRBV4-1
J: TRBJ1-1

CDR3: CAISGSSDRGNYGYTF
DNA: TGTGCCATCAGTGGTTCCTCGGACAGGGGAAACTATGGCTACACCTTC
D: TRBD1
size: -
V: TRBV10-3
J: TRBJ1-2

CDR3: CASSVFGEGRSYEQYF
DNA: TGTGCCAGCAGCGTTTTCGGGGAAGGACGATCGTACGAGCAGTACTTC
D: -
size: -
V: TRBV5-6
J: TRBJ2-7

CDR3: CASSLDRTRDRNSPLHF
DNA: TGTGCCAGCAGCTTGGATCGAACACGGGACAGAAATTCACCCCTCCACTTT
D: TRBD1
size: -
V: TRBV5-6
J: TRBJ1-6

CDR3: CASSLEARGDEQYF
DNA: TGCGCCAGCAGCTTGGAGGCCAGGGGGGACGAGCAGTACTTC
D: -
size: once
V: TRBV5-1
J: TRBJ2-7

CDR3: CASSIGTADTQYF
DNA: TGTGCCAGTAGTATCGGGACTGCTGATACGCAGTATTTT
D: -
size: -
V: TRBV19
J: TRBJ2-3

CDR3: CATGLGSLFEAFF
DNA: TGTGCCACCGGTCTGGGCTCCCTCTTTGAAGCTTTCTTT
D: -
size: -
V: TRBV15
J: TRBJ1-1

CDR3: CASSSAPGVGYTF
DNA: TGTGCCAGCAGCTCCGCCCCGGGGGTTGGCTACACCTTC
D: -
size: once
V: TRBV28
J: TRBJ1-2

CDR3: CASSFRSDRVVGYTF
DNA: TGTGCCAGCAGTTTCCGTAGTGACAGGGTGGTCGGCTACACCTTC
D: TRBD1
size: -
V: TRBV28
J: TRBJ1-2

CDR3: CASSDPRGNGGYTF
DNA: TGTGCCAGCAGTGATCCTCGGGGGAACGGTGGCTACACCTTC
D: -
size: -
V: TRBV25-1
J: TRBJ1-2

CDR3: CASKTDNSNQPQHF
DNA: TGTGCCAGCAAAACGGACAACAGCAATCAGCCCCAGCATTTT
D: -
size: -
V: TRBV28
J: TRBJ1-5

CDR3: CASSPSGQGNEKLFF
DNA: TGTGCCAGCAGCCCTTCGGGACAGGGGAATGAAAAACTGTTTTTT
D: TRBD1
size: -
V: TRBV5-6
J: TRBJ1-4

CDR3: CASSYSGTGGMEQFF
DNA: TGTGCCAGCAGTTACTCAGGGACAGGGGGCATGGAGCAGTTCTTC
D: TRBD1
size: -
V: TRBV6-5
J: TRBJ2-1

CDR3: CAWRYQAGAFKDGELFF
DNA: TGTGCCTGGAGATATCAAGCGGGGGCCTTTAAGGACGGGGAGCTGTTTTTT
D: TRBD2
size: -
V: TRBV30
J: TRBJ2-2